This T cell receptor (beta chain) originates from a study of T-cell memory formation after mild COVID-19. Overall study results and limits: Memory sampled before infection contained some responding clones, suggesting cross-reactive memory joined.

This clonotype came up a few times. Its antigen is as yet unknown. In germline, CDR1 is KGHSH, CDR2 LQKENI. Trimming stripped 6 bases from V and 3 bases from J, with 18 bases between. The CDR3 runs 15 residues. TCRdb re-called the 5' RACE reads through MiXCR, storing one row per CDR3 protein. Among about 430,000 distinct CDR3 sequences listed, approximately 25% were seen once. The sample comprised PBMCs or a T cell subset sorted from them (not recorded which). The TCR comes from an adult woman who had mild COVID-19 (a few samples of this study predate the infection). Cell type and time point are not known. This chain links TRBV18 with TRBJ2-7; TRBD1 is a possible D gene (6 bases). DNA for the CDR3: TGTGCCAGCTCGCAACCCTACAGGGACAACTACGAGCAGTACTTC. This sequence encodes CASSQPYRDNYEQYF.